Shown below are 32 T cell receptor beta chains from a single sample sequenced in a study of cytomegalovirus exposure and HLA in healthy donors. The PCR employed 60 Vbeta primers together with 13 Jbeta primers. Clones were read by immunoSEQ multiplex PCR, and TCRdb kept only the in-frame ones, dropping some. Of roughly 63,000 clones in the sample, 60% to 80% are singletons; the top ten hold around a quarter. The sample was PBMCs. These receptors were collected from a woman between 40 and 50 years old in good health and CMV-seropositive.

The rearrangement joins TRBV10-3 to TRBJ1-1; 8 bases match TRBD1. The V gene end was trimmed by 4 bases and the J gene end by 4 bases; junction bases not matched to a gene: 5. Germline V gives CDR1 ENHRY, CDR2 SYGVKD. This CDR3 contains 14 residues. Here the CDR3 DNA reads TGTGCCATCAGTGTACGACAGGGGAGCACTGAAGCTTTCTTT. It is translated as CAISVRQGSTEAFF.

The CDR3 sequence is CASTLGQGAFF. As DNA, the CDR3 is TGTGCCAGCACCCTCGGCCAGGGAGCTTTCTTT. The rearrangement uses TRBV7-9 and TRBJ1-1; TRBD1 might be the D (5 bases). The V end lost 7 bases, the J end lost 10 bases, and 13 bases lay between the germline ends. Germline V gives CDR1 SEHNR, CDR2 FQNEAQ (reference sequence). The CDR3 extends over 11 amino acids.

This chain links TRBV7-9 with TRBJ1-3; 8 nucleotides match TRBD1. With V trimmed by 4 bases and J by 6 bases, 8 bases remained unmatched. This CDR3 spans 15 amino acids. Germline CDR1 is SEHNR and CDR2 is FQNEAQ (reference sequence). The CDR3 reads CASSSGTGNQNTIYF. CDR3 DNA: TGTGCCAGCAGCTCCGGGACAGGCAATCAAAACACCATATATTTT.

The V call is TRBV10-3, the J call TRBJ1-1; 9 bases agree with TRBD1. The CDR3 consists of 13 residues. The germline V gene has CDR1 ENHRY and CDR2 SYGVKD. The junction had 5 bases not matched to a gene; V was cut back by 4 bases and J by 8 bases. CDR3 sequence (DNA): TGTGCCATCAGTGTTCGACAGGGGGAAGAAGCTTTCTTT. This codes for CAISVRQGEEAFF.

The CDR3 here is CASRRSPQGSGANVLTF. CDR3 nucleotides: TGTGCCAGCAGACGAAGCCCACAGGGGTCTGGGGCCAACGTCCTGACTTTC. This sequence joins TRBV2 and TRBJ2-6; 7 bases are shared with TRBD1. This CDR3 comprises 17 residues. The germline V gene encodes CDR1 SNHLY and CDR2 FYNNEI. Trimming cost V 6 bases and J 1 base; bases outside gene matches: 9. Complete variable domain (other parts from reference TRBV2 and TRBJ2-6): EPEVTQTPSHQVTQMGQEVILRCVPISNHLYFYWYRQILGQKVEFLVSFYNNEISEKSEIFDDQFSVERPDGSNFTLKIRSTKLEDSAMYFCASRRSPQGSGANVLTFGAGSRLTVL.

The rearrangement joins TRBV6-1 to TRBJ1-1, with TRBD1 as a possible D gene (5 bases). Trimming stripped 0 bases from V and 10 bases from J, with 15 bases between. This CDR3 contains 14 residues. The V gene's germline CDR1 is MNHNS and CDR2 SASEGT. CDR3 region: CASSEAVGRGRAFF. CDR3 sequence (DNA): TGTGCCAGCAGTGAAGCGGTTGGAAGGGGTCGAGCTTTCTTT.

The rearrangement links TRBV19 to TRBJ2-4, with D possibly matching TRBD2 (6 bases). CDR1 is LNHDA and CDR2 is SQIVND in the germline V gene (reference sequence). The germline V and J ends were trimmed by 3 bases and 7 bases, with 16 bases remaining between them. The CDR3 length is 15 residues. CDR3 nucleotides: TGTGCCAGTAGTATTTCAGGGAGCGGGCGGAACATTCAGTACTTC. Its protein is CASSISGSGRNIQYF.

The gene calls are TRBV5-5 and TRBJ1-6, with D unresolved. The V gene's germline CDR1 is SGHKS and CDR2 YYEKEE (reference sequence). This CDR3 has 12 residues. The V and J ends lost 6 bases and 6 bases respectively, with 7 bases between them. Here the CDR3 reads CASTTGNSPLHF. CDR3 in DNA: TGTGCCAGCACGACTGGTAATTCACCCCTCCACTTT.

This sequence joins TRBV5-1 and TRBJ2-5; 9 bases are a match to TRBD2. Germline CDR1 and CDR2: SGHRS and YFSETQ. CDR3 length: 17 amino acids. Trimming removed 1 base from V and 3 bases from J; junction bases left unmatched: 10. CDR3 in DNA: TGCGCCAGCAGCTTGACCCCTCTAGCGGGGCGAGAAGAGACCCAGTACTTC. It codes for CASSLTPLAGREETQYF.

This clone was counted only a few times. V is TRBV19 and J is TRBJ1-1; the D gene is possibly TRBD1 (5 bases). Trimming pared 3 bases from V and 3 bases from J, leaving 8 bases between. This CDR3 has 13 amino acids. Germline loops: CDR1 LNHDA, CDR2 SQIVND (reference sequence). CDR3 protein: CASSMWGDTEAFF. CDR3 coding DNA: TGTGCCAGTAGTATGTGGGGGGACACTGAAGCTTTCTTT.

The V call is TRBV29-1, the J call TRBJ1-1, with TRBD1 identical over 9 bases. This CDR3 has 13 amino acids. The germline V gene has CDR1 SQVTM and CDR2 ANQGSEA. CDR3 nucleotides: TGCAGTCACCGGGACAGGGCGAACACTGAAGCTTTCTTT. Translated: CSHRDRANTEAFF.

The chain recombines TRBV5-6 with TRBJ2-7; a weak D match, TRBD1 (5 bases). The V end was cut by 0 bases, the J end by 0 bases, with 7 bases between. Looked up from germline, CDR1 is SGHDT and CDR2 is YYEEEE. This CDR3 comprises 14 residues. The CDR3 DNA sequence: TGTGCCAGCAGCTTGGGCAGGGTCTCCTACGAGCAGTACTTC. Translation: CASSLGRVSYEQYF.

The chain recombines TRBV5-6 with TRBJ1-6; a weak D match, TRBD1 (6 bases). Deletions cut 7 bases from V and 6 bases from J, with 14 bases between. Germline CDR1 is SGHDT and CDR2 is YYEEEE. The CDR3 is made up of 14 amino acids. CDR3 sequence reads: CASRGRGGNSPLHF. CDR3 DNA sequence: TGTGCCAGCCGAGGGCGAGGGGGTAATTCACCCCTCCACTTT.

This clone was recorded a few times. The CDR3, as DNA: TGTGCCAGTAGTACGACAGGGGGCGGGTATGAAGCTTTCTTT. This sequence encodes CASSTTGGGYEAFF. V usage is TRBV19 and J usage is TRBJ1-1; 10 nucleotides agree with TRBD1. The CDR3 loop spans 14 amino acids. V dropped 4 bases and J dropped 7; count of bases not matched to a gene: 6. CDR1 LNHDA and CDR2 SQIVND come from the germline V gene (reference sequence). The variable domain in full, completed from reference TRBV19 and TRBJ1-1, reads DGGITQSPKYLFRKEGQNVTLSCEQNLNHDAMYWYRQDPGQGLRLIYYSQIVNDFQKGDIAEGYSVSREKKESFPLTVTSAQKNPTAFYLCASSTTGGGYEAFFGQGTRLTVV.

This chain connects TRBV7-3 to TRBJ2-4; TRBD2 aligns across 7 bases. This CDR3 spans 16 amino acids. CDR1 and CDR2 (germline): SGHTA, FQGTGA. The ends lost 0 bases at V and 7 bases at J; junction bases unmatched: 9. As DNA, the CDR3 is TGTGCCAGCAGCTTAACGGTGGGTCAGGGAGGGAACATTCAGTACTTC. It specifies CASSLTVGQGGNIQYF.

The gene calls are TRBV7-2 and TRBJ2-3; TRBD1 matches 8 bases. With 2 bases clipped from V and 4 bases from J, the junction kept 5 bases outside the gene matches. The CDR3 totals 15 residues. Looked up from germline, CDR1 is SGHTA and CDR2 is FQGNSA. CDR3 in DNA: TGTGCCAGCAGCTTACAATCGACAGGGGCAGATACGCAGTATTTT. This encodes CASSLQSTGADTQYF.

V usage is TRBV25-1 and J usage is TRBJ1-1; D perhaps matches TRBD1 (6 bases). CDR1 is MGHDK, CDR2 SYGVNS, per germline. CDR3 length: 14 amino acids. Deletions cut 4 bases from V and 5 bases from J, with 14 bases between. CDR3 region: CASSGRGARTEAFF. CDR3 in DNA: TGTGCCAGCAGTGGTCGGGGGGCGCGAACTGAAGCTTTCTTT.

The chain has TRBV11-2 and TRBJ2-3; TRBD2 agrees at 13 bases. Germline V gives CDR1 SGHAT, CDR2 FQNNGV. Unmatched junction bases numbered 7, after V lost 5 bases and J lost 5 bases. The CDR3 runs to 16 residues. The CDR3 is CASSHTSGGAEDTQYF. Here the CDR3 DNA reads TGTGCCAGCAGCCATACTAGCGGGGGGGCCGAAGATACGCAGTATTTT.

The chain combines TRBV11-2 with TRBJ1-6; D uncertain. The germline V gene encodes CDR1 SGHAT and CDR2 FQNNGV. The CDR3 has 12 residues. V was clipped by 1 base and J by 14 bases, with 9 bases between them. The CDR3 sequence is CASSLVQSTLHF. DNA for the CDR3: TGTGCCAGCAGCTTAGTTCAGTCCACCCTCCACTTT.

This clone was seen just once. V gene TRBV12-5 combines with J gene TRBJ1-2; the D is unclear. The CDR3 is 12 amino acids. The V gene's germline CDR1 is LGHNT and CDR2 FRNRAP. Trimming took off 5 bases at V and 4 bases at J, with 8 bases between the two ends. CDR3 coding DNA: TGTGCTAGTGGTGCCCTGAGCTATGGCTACACCTTC. This codes for CASGALSYGYTF.

The chain joins TRBV19 to TRBJ2-3; D uncertain. V was cut by 3 bases and J by 2 bases, with 9 bases left in between. CDR3 size: 14 residues. Germline-derived CDR1 and CDR2 are LNHDA and SQIVND (reference sequence). The CDR3 coding sequence is TGTGCCAGTAGTATGGTGACACACACAGATACGCAGTATTTT. This sequence encodes CASSMVTHTDTQYF.

This clone was observed once. V usage is TRBV11-3 and J usage is TRBJ2-7; D may be TRBD1 (6 bases). Between the trimmed V and J ends, which lost 4 bases and 6 bases, there was a span of 13 bases. CDR1 is SGHNT and CDR2 is YENEEA in the germline V gene. This CDR3 region has 13 residues. CDR3 region: CASSSSRGGEQYF. The CDR3 nucleotides are TGTGCCAGCAGCTCATCCCGAGGGGGCGAGCAGTACTTC.

The chain recombines TRBV19 with TRBJ1-2; 7 nucleotides line up with TRBD1. Germline V gives CDR1 LNHDA, CDR2 SQIVND (reference sequence). This CDR3 is built from 15 residues. J was trimmed by 8 bases and V by 5 bases; bases with no gene match: 14. As DNA, the CDR3 is TGTGCCAGTAGTCCCCGCCTCAGGGGGGCGAGGGGCTACACCTTC. Translated, it gives CASSPRLRGARGYTF.

The gene calls are TRBV4-3 and TRBJ1-2, with D unclear. The CDR3 has 15 residues. Germline V gene lookup returns CDR1 LGHNA and CDR2 YSLEER. Trimming took off 3 bases at V and 6 bases at J, with 17 bases between the two ends. The CDR3 bases are TGCGCCAGCAGCCAGTCCGCCGGGGAAGGCCATGGCTACACCTTC. Amino acids: CASSQSAGEGHGYTF.

The CDR3 reads CASSFREGTSGGASPYNEQFF. The CDR3 nucleotides read TGTGCCAGCAGTTTTAGGGAAGGGACTAGCGGGGGGGCCTCCCCCTACAATGAGCAGTTCTTC. The rearrangement joins TRBV27 to TRBJ2-1; 16 bases match TRBD2. Germline lookup yields CDR1 MNHEY and CDR2 SMNVEV (reference sequence). The junction had 13 bases not matched to a gene; V was cut back by 3 bases and J by 2 bases. CDR3 length equals 21 residues.

This clone has a single count. The gene calls are TRBV29-1 and TRBJ1-2; 7 bases agree with TRBD1. Germline-derived CDR1 and CDR2 are SQVTM and ANQGSEA. V was pared by 7 bases and J by 4 bases, with 6 bases of the junction left unmatched. The CDR3 consists of 12 residues. DNA for the CDR3: TGCAGCGGAGGGACAGTTCTCTATGGCTACACCTTC. This sequence encodes CSGGTVLYGYTF.

This sequence joins TRBV19 and TRBJ2-3; 8 positions match TRBD2. Germline trimming cut 3 bases from V and 0 bases from J; bases unmatched to any gene: 8. The CDR3 runs 17 residues. Germline lookup yields CDR1 LNHDA and CDR2 SQIVND (reference sequence). The CDR3 loop reads CASSIRGGRLSTDTQYF. The CDR3 region has the DNA TGTGCCAGTAGTATCCGGGGGGGGCGGCTGAGCACAGATACGCAGTATTTT. The full variable domain, its missing parts supplied by reference TRBV19 and TRBJ2-3, is DGGITQSPKYLFRKEGQNVTLSCEQNLNHDAMYWYRQDPGQGLRLIYYSQIVNDFQKGDIAEGYSVSREKKESFPLTVTSAQKNPTAFYLCASSIRGGRLSTDTQYFGPGTRLTVL.

This clone was picked up a small number of times. This sequence joins TRBV6-1 and TRBJ2-2; 7 bases agree with TRBD1. This CDR3 region has 15 residues. CDR1 and CDR2 from the germline V gene are MNHNS and SASEGT. V gave up 7 bases and J gave up 4 bases; unmatched junction bases: 9. The chain's CDR3 is CASINQGVRTGELFF. CDR3 nucleotides: TGTGCCAGCATTAACCAGGGGGTTCGCACCGGGGAGCTGTTTTTT.

This clone has just a few counts. In DNA, the CDR3 is TGTGCCAGCAGCTCAACAGGGAGAACTGAAGCTTTCTTT. It codes for CASSSTGRTEAFF. The chain is built from TRBV7-8 and TRBJ1-1; tentatively, D is TRBD1 (6 bases). The CDR3 loop spans 13 amino acids. The ends were cut back, 4 bases at V and 5 bases at J, with 11 bases in the middle. Germline V gene sequence: CDR1 SGHVS, CDR2 FQNEAQ.

The rearrangement joins TRBV9 to TRBJ2-7, with D possibly being TRBD2 (7 bases). V was cut by 0 bases and J by 5 bases, with 18 bases left in between. In germline, CDR1 is SGDLS, CDR2 YYNGEE. This CDR3 spans 16 amino acids. Here the CDR3 DNA reads TGTGCCAGCAGCGTAGAACCGGGGGGCACTCCTAACGAGCAGTACTTC. It specifies CASSVEPGGTPNEQYF.

The V and J genes are TRBV4-1 and TRBJ2-7; D might be TRBD2 (5 bases). The V end was cut by 2 bases, the J end by 6 bases, with 11 bases between. This CDR3 spans 13 amino acids. The germline CDR1 and CDR2 sequences are MGHRA and YSYEKL. CDR3 bases: TGCGCCAGCAGCCAAAGCGGCAGACTCGAGCAGTACTTC. Translating it yields CASSQSGRLEQYF.

The J gene is TRBJ2-1, the V gene TRBV19, with D tentatively TRBD1 (6 bases). Trimming shortened V by 8 bases and J by 10 bases, and 24 bases separated the two germline ends. The CDR3 runs to 15 residues. Germline CDR1 reads LNHDA; CDR2 reads SQIVND (reference sequence). CDR3 amino acids: CASSGRGSGTWEQFF. The CDR3, as DNA: TGTGCCAGTTCAGGAAGGGGGTCCGGTACATGGGAGCAGTTCTTC.